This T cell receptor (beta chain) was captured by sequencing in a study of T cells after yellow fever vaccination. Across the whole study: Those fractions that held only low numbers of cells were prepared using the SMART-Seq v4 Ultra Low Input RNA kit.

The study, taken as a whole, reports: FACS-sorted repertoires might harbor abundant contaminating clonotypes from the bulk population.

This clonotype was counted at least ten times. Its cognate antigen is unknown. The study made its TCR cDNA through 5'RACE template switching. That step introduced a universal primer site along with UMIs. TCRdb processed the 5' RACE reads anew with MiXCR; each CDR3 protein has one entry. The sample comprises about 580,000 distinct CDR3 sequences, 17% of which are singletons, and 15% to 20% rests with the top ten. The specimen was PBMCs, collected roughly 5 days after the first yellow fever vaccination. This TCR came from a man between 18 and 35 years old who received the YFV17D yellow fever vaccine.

This CDR3 reads CASSYSNRVRSPLHF. CDR3 coding DNA: TGTGCCAGCAGTTACTCCAACAGGGTCAGATCACCCCTCCACTTT. The V gene is TRBV6-5, the J gene TRBJ1-6; possibly TRBD1 for D (6 bases). Germline lookup yields CDR1 MNHEY and CDR2 SVGAGI. Trimming left V 0 bases short and J 10 bases short, with 13 bases between. The CDR3 is 15 amino acids.